What follows is one T cell receptor (beta chain) and its context. These data are taken from a study of T cell responses to AZD1222 COVID-19 vaccine. V was shortened by 0 bases and J by 0 bases, with 6 bases between the two germline ends. CDR1 and CDR2 from the germline V gene are SGHRS and YFSETQ. The CDR3 has 15 residues. The method was immunoSEQ multiplex PCR; TCRdb's version includes in-frame clones alone and lacks a portion of them. The data contain some 150,000 clones, approximately 90% of them singletons. V and J are TRBV5-1 and TRBJ1-4; D call uncertain. The sequence was obtained from an adult in good health. This specimen was peripheral blood, taken on day 0 of AZD1222 vaccination. CDR3 coding DNA: TGCGCCAGCAGCTTGGATGGAGCAACTAATGAAAAACTGTTTTTT. Protein: CASSLDGATNEKLFF.